This T cell receptor (beta chain) was observed in a study of CD8+CD57+ T cells in acquired aplastic anemia. The overall study: Sorted cells (CD4+ and CD8+) yielded DNA amounts that averaged around 3.1 ug. Healthy donors yielded 9 million to 14 million CD4+ cell reads on average.

This clonotype occurred once. Its target is unknown. Overall study findings and caveats: Patients and controls shared 25 to 30 CD8+ CDR3 sequences.

It was genomic DNA that served as the template for profiling TCR beta VDJ and CDR3. MiXCR, run by TCRdb on the reads, gives a single entry per CDR3 protein. This table holds roughly 200,000 distinct CDR3 sequences, approximately 57% found once. Germline CDR1 reads MGHDK; CDR2 reads SYGVNS. V shed 4 bases, J shed 12 bases, and the junction held 2 bases outside the gene matches. The CDR3 length is 12 residues. This TCR derives from a human donor in good health. V usage is TRBV25-1 and J usage is TRBJ1-6, with TRBD1 matching 8 bases. The sample comprised sorted CD4+, CD8+, or CD8+CD57+ T cells (not recorded which) from PBMCs. The CDR3 loop reads CASSVTGGPLHF. In DNA, the CDR3 is TGTGCCAGCAGTGTTACAGGGGGACCCCTCCACTTT.